This paragraph reports one T cell receptor beta chain. The target antigen is unknown. Both 60 Vbeta primers and 13 Jbeta primers went into the PCR. The assay was immunoSEQ multiplex PCR, and TCRdb's table has in-frame clones only and misses some. The sample lists fewer than 200,000 clones, more than 70% occurring once. The data were taken from a study of cytomegalovirus exposure and HLA in healthy donors. This CDR3 is built from 14 residues. Trimming removed 6 bases at V and 3 bases at J, with 14 bases between. Per the germline V gene, CDR1 is MDHEN and CDR2 is SYDVKM. Study-level points and caveats: A later analysis reportedly found that, within productive TCRs, an Asian-associated ancestry cluster had fewer N-insertions than the mean observed across the approximately 660 donors.

The sample taken for sequencing was PBMCs. This TCR derives from a woman in her forties or fifties in good health and CMV-seropositive. V is TRBV28 and J is TRBJ1-1; D not certain. The CDR3 coding sequence is TGTGCCAGCAGATCCCCTTTGGAGGACACTGAAGCTTTCTTT. Its translation is CASRSPLEDTEAFF.